This T cell receptor (beta chain) is drawn from a study of blood T cells in healthy people across ages. The second PCR ran roughly 7 to 11 cycles with a sample-barcoded 5' primer and J-beta primers. TCRdb redid the calling of the 5' RACE reads with MiXCR, one entry per CDR3 protein. The profile shows some 1.6 million distinct CDR3 sequences, about 31% of them singletons. This CDR3 is 22 amino acids long. Unmatched junction bases numbered 32, after V lost 6 bases and J lost 2 bases. Germline V gene data show CDR1 as DFQATT and CDR2 as SNEGSKA (reference sequence). This clonotype has just a few counts. The chain couples TRBV20-1 to TRBJ2-3; 7 nucleotides line up with TRBD1. Sequencing used blood. The sequence was obtained from a woman in her twenties or thirties in good health. This chain's CDR3 is CSAATGSSSGLVRHTYTDTQYF. The CDR3 DNA is TGCAGTGCAGCGACAGGGAGTTCGTCGGGCCTAGTACGCCACACATACACAGATACGCAGTATTTT.